This T cell receptor (beta chain) emerged from a study of vaccination and CD4 T cells after COVID-19. This clonotype has just a few counts. The antigen remains undetermined. Oncomine TCR Beta short-read sequencing was applied to DNA from cultured CD4+ T cells. Via MiXCR, TCRdb re-called the PCR reads, giving one row per CDR3 protein. The repertoire consists of 20,000 to 25,000 distinct CDR3 sequences, with roughly 50% occurring once and the leading ten covering approximately 5.8%. V gave up 5 bases and J gave up 0 bases; unmatched junction bases: 5. This CDR3 spans 15 amino acids. The germline V gene has CDR1 MNHEY and CDR2 SVGEGT. This sample's treatment: roughly 11-day PBMC culture with coronavirus spike peptide pools or control peptides (ViraFEST assay).

V usage is TRBV6-2 or TRBV6-3 and J usage is TRBJ2-7; 9 nucleotides align to TRBD2. The receptor was isolated from a human donor who had recovered from COVID-19. The specimen was CD4+ T cells from blood, cultured in vitro. In DNA form, the CDR3 reads TGTGCCAGCAGTGATCTAGCGGGAAGCTCCTACGAGCAGTACTTC. It encodes CASSDLAGSSYEQYF.